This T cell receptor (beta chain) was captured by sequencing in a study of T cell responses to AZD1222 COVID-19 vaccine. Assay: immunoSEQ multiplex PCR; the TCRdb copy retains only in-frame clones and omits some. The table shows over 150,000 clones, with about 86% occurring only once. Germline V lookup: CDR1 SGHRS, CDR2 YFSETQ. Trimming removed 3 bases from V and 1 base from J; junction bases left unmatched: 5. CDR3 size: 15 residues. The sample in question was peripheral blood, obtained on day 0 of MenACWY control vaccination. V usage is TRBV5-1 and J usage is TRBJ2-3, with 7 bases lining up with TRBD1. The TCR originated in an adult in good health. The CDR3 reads CASSSTGVRTDTQYF. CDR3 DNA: TGCGCCAGCAGCTCAACAGGGGTCCGCACAGATACGCAGTATTTT. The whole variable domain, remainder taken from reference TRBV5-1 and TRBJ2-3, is KAGVTQTPRYLIKTRGQQVTLSCSPISGHRSVSWYQQTPGQGLQFLFEYFSETQRNKGNFPGRFSGRQFSNSRSEMNVSTLELGDSALYLCASSSTGVRTDTQYFGPGTRLTVL.